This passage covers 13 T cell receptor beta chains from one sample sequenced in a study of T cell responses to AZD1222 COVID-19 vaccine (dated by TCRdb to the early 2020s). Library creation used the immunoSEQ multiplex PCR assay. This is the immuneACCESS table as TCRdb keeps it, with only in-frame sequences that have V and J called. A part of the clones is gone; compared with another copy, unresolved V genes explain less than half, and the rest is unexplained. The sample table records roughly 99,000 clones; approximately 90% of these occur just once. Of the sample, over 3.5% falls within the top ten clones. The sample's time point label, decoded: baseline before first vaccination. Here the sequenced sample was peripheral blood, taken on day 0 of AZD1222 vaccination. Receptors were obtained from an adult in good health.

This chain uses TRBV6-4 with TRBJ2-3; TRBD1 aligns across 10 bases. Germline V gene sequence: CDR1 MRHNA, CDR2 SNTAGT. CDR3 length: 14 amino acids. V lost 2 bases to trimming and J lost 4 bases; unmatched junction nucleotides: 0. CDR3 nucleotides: TGTGCCAGCAGTGACGGACAGGGGGCAGATACGCAGTATTTT. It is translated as CASSDGQGADTQYF.

CDR3 loop: CASRPGGGGYTF. The DNA of the CDR3 is TGTGCCAGCCGACCAGGGGGTGGTGGCTACACCTTC. The rearrangement uses TRBV12-3 or TRBV12-4 and TRBJ1-2; 7 bases are shared with TRBD1. V lost 8 bases and J lost 7; bases outside the gene matches: 7. This CDR3 is built from 12 residues.

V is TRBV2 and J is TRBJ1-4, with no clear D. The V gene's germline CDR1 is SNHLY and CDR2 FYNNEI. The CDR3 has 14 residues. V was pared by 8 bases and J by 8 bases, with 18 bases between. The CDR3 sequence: CASRGEGFGEKLFF. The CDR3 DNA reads TGTGCCAGCCGAGGAGAGGGCTTCGGGGAAAAACTGTTTTTT.

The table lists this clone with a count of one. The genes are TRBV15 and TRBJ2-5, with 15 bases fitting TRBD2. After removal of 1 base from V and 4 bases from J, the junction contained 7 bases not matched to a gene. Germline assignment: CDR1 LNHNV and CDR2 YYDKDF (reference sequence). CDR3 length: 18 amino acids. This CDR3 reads CATSRGTSGREVGETQYF. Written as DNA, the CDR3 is TGTGCCACCAGCAGAGGGACTAGCGGGAGGGAGGTTGGAGAGACCCAGTACTTC. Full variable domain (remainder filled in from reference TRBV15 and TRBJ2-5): DAMVIQNPRYQVTQFGKPVTLSCSQTLNHNVMYWYQQKSSQAPKLLFHYYDKDFNNEADTPDNFQSRRPNTSFCFLDIRSPGLGDTAMYLCATSRGTSGREVGETQYFGPGTRLLVL.

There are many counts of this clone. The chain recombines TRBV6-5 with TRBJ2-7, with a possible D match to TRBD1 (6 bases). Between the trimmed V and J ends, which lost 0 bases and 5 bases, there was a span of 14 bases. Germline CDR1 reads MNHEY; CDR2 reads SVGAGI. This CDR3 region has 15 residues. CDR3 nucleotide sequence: TGTGCCAGCAGTTACTCTCCAGGGGAAGCGGACGAGCAGTACTTC. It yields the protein CASSYSPGEADEQYF.

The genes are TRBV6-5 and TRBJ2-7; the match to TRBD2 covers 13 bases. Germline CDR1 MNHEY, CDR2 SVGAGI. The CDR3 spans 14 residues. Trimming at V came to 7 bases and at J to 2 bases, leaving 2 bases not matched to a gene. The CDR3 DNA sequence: TGTGCCAGCAAGACTAGCGGGAGGACCTACGAGCAGTACTTC. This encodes CASKTSGRTYEQYF.

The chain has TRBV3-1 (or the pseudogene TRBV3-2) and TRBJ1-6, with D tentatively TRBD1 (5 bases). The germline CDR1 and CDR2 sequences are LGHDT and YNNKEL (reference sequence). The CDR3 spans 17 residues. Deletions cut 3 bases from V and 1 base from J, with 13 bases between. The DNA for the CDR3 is TGTGCCAGCAGCCATTTGGGGGGGGGTTCCTATAATTCACCCCTCCACTTT. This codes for CASSHLGGGSYNSPLHF.

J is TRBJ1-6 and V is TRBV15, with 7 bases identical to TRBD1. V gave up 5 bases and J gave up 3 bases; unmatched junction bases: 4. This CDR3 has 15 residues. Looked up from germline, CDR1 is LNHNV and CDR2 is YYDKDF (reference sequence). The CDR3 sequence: CATSGTANYNSPLHF. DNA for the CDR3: TGTGCCACCAGCGGGACAGCGAACTATAATTCACCCCTCCACTTT.

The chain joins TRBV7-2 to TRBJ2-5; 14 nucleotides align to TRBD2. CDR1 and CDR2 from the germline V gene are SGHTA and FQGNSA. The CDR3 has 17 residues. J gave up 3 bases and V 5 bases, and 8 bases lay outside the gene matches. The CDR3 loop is CASSRPTSGGVKETQYF. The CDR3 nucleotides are TGTGCCAGCAGCCGCCCGACTAGCGGGGGGGTAAAAGAGACCCAGTACTTC.

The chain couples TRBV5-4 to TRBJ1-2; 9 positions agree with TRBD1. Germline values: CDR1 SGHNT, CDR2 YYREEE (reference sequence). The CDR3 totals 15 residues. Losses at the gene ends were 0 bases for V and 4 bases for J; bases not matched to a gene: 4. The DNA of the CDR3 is TGTGCCAGCAGCTTGGGGGACAGGGACTTCTATGGCTACACCTTC. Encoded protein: CASSLGDRDFYGYTF. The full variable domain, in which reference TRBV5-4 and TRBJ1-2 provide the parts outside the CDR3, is ETGVTQSPTHLIKTRGQQVTLRCSSQSGHNTVSWYQQALGQGPQFIFQYYREEENGRGNFPPRFSGLQFPNYSSELNVNALELDDSALYLCASSLGDRDFYGYTFGSGTRLTVV.

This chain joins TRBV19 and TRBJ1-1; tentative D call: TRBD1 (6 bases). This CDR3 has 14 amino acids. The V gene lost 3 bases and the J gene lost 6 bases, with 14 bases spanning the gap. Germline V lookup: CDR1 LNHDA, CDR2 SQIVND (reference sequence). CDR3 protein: CASSISPGGSEAFF. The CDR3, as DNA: TGTGCCAGTAGTATCTCCCCCGGGGGCTCTGAAGCTTTCTTT.

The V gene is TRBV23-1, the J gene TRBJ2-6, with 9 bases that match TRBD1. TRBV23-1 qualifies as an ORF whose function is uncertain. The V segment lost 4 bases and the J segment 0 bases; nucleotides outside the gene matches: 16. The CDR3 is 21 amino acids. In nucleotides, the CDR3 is TGCGCCAGCAGTCGTCTCAACGGCGGGACAGGGAAACGCTCTGGGGCCAACGTCCTGACTTTC. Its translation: CASSRLNGGTGKRSGANVLTF.

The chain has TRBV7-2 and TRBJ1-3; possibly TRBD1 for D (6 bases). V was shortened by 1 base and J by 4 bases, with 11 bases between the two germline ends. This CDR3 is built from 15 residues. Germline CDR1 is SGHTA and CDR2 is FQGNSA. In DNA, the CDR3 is TGTGCCAGCAGCTTAGGAGGGGGTACCGGAAACACCATATATTTT. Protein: CASSLGGGTGNTIYF.